This T cell receptor (beta chain) is drawn from a study of CD8+ T cells in alopecia areata. Study-level findings and limits: More clonal than normal scalp was lesional scalp, particularly alopecia totalis/universalis. With patients, TCR sharing proved less clear than in mice, a difference possibly related to HLA.

A few counts support this clone. Antigen unknown. The CDR3 totals 13 residues. V lost 2 bases, J lost 2 bases, and 10 bases lay in between. CDR1 is SQVTM and CDR2 is ANQGSEA in the germline V gene. cDNA reverse transcribed from extracted RNA served as the sequencing template. TCRdb's copy holds only in-frame clones and misses some; the assay was immunoSEQ multiplex PCR. Among 130,000 or so clones listed, less than 50% were seen once. The investigators collected lesional scalp punch biopsies and peripheral blood from alopecia areata patients. Sorting of PBMCs yielded the CD4+ and CD8+ T cells. V usage is TRBV29-1 and J usage is TRBJ2-7; no firm D call. The specimen was NKG2D-low CD8+ T cells sorted from blood. The TCR was taken from a human donor with alopecia areata. CDR3 protein: CSVESYSAYEQYF. The DNA of the CDR3 is TGCAGCGTTGAATCATACTCGGCCTACGAGCAGTACTTC.